These 12 T cell receptor beta chains were all obtained from the same sample, sequenced in a study of T cell responses to AZD1222 COVID-19 vaccine. TCRdb's table, derived via immunoSEQ multiplex PCR, lists solely in-frame clones and lacks some. The data show 200,000 or so clones, roughly 92% seen once. The material was peripheral blood, obtained 28 days after the second AZD1222 dose. The origin of the receptors is an adult who received the AZD1222 COVID-19 vaccine.

This clone was counted a single time. This chain links TRBV28 with TRBJ1-2; perhaps TRBD1 as D (5 bases). Trimming pared 3 bases from V and 2 bases from J, leaving 7 bases between. There are 13 residues in the CDR3. Germline V gives CDR1 MDHEN, CDR2 SYDVKM. The DNA for the CDR3 is TGTGCCAGCAGTTTGGGGCGGAACTATGGCTACACCTTC. Translated, it gives CASSLGRNYGYTF.

This chain connects TRBV9 to TRBJ2-5; either TRBD1 or TRBD2 may supply D (6 bases each). This CDR3 has 15 amino acids. Germline-derived CDR1 and CDR2 are SGDLS and YYNGEE. The V end was cut by 0 bases, the J end by 5 bases, with 14 bases between. CDR3 residues: CASSVGRGPRETQYF. The CDR3, as DNA: TGTGCCAGCAGCGTAGGTCGGGGGCCCCGGGAGACCCAGTACTTC.

The genes are TRBV14 and TRBJ2-7, with D possibly TRBD1 on 6 matching bases. Trimming stripped 4 bases from V and 4 bases from J, with 8 bases between. This CDR3 has 12 amino acids. CDR1 and CDR2 (germline): SGHDN, FVKESK. The chain's CDR3 is CASSPTGYEQYF. The DNA for the CDR3 is TGTGCCAGCAGCCCAACAGGGTACGAGCAGTACTTC.

V gene TRBV27 combines with J gene TRBJ2-2, with a weak D call TRBD2 (6 bases). The CDR3 covers 16 residues. The V end was cut by 5 bases, the J end by 5 bases, with 18 bases between. Per the germline V gene, CDR1 is MNHEY and CDR2 is SMNVEV (reference sequence). CDR3 DNA sequence: TGTGCCAGCAGTCTAGGACTAAGGTTGCAGACCGGGGAGCTGTTTTTT. Its protein product is CASSLGLRLQTGELFF.

This sequence joins TRBV5-1 and TRBJ2-7; the match to TRBD1 covers 9 bases. V gave up 4 bases and J gave up 4 bases; unmatched junction bases: 9. The CDR3 contains 15 residues. CDR1 is SGHRS, CDR2 YFSETQ, per germline. In DNA, the CDR3 is TGCGCCAGCAGCCCGGGGACAGGGTTAAGGTACGAGCAGTACTTC. The encoded protein is CASSPGTGLRYEQYF.

The chain carries TRBV3-1 (or the pseudogene TRBV3-2) and TRBJ2-2, with D tentatively TRBD2 (6 bases). V gave up 4 bases and J gave up 6 bases, with 18 bases separating them. Germline CDR1 and CDR2: LGHDT and YNNKEL (reference sequence). The CDR3 is 16 residues long. This chain's CDR3 is CASSPKGLAISGELFF. DNA for the CDR3: TGTGCCAGCAGCCCAAAGGGGCTAGCGATTTCCGGGGAGCTGTTTTTT.

The chain has TRBV3-1 (or the pseudogene TRBV3-2) and TRBJ2-4; D ambiguous. Germline CDR1 LGHDT, CDR2 YNNKEL (reference sequence). The CDR3 runs to 16 residues. V lost 0 bases to trimming and J lost 0 bases, with 9 bases between them. This chain's CDR3 is CASSQDRVVAKNIQYF. Written as DNA, the CDR3 is TGTGCCAGCAGCCAAGATCGGGTGGTAGCCAAAAACATTCAGTACTTC.

This clone was seen just once. The chain uses TRBV29-1 and TRBJ1-2, with 8 bases aligning to TRBD1. After removal of 8 bases from V and 3 bases from J, the junction contained 8 bases not matched to a gene. CDR3 length: 13 residues. Per germline, CDR1 SQVTM and CDR2 ANQGSEA. The CDR3 nucleotides read TGCAGCTTCGGACAGGGCGCGGACTATGGCTACACCTTC. Amino acids: CSFGQGADYGYTF. Supplemented by reference TRBV29-1 and TRBJ1-2, the full variable domain reads SAVISQKPSRDICQRGTSLTIQCQVDSQVTMMFWYRQQPGQSLTLIATANQGSEATYESGFVIDKFPISRPNLTFSTLTVSNMSPEDSSIYLCSFGQGADYGYTFGSGTRLTVV.

J is TRBJ1-2 and V is TRBV6-1, with D hard to call. This CDR3 comprises 13 residues. Germline V CDR1 and CDR2: MNHNS, SASEGT. The V end lost 1 base, the J end lost 2 bases, and 5 bases lay between the germline ends. Written as DNA, the CDR3 is TGTGCCAGCAGTGAAGGAACAAACTATGGCTACACCTTC. It codes for CASSEGTNYGYTF.

Only one count was recorded for this clone. This chain connects TRBV3-1 (or the pseudogene TRBV3-2) to TRBJ1-6; TRBD1 matches at 10 bases. The CDR3 is made up of 16 amino acids. Germline lookup yields CDR1 LGHDT and CDR2 YNNKEL (reference sequence). Trimming took 2 bases from V and 8 from J; bases not matched to a gene: 6. The CDR3 sequence is CASSQLLTGGHSPLHF. As DNA, the CDR3 is TGTGCCAGCAGCCAACTGCTGACAGGGGGCCATTCACCCCTCCACTTT.

The chain is built from TRBV7-8 and TRBJ1-2, with D tentatively TRBD1 (5 bases). Germline lookup yields CDR1 SGHVS and CDR2 FQNEAQ. This CDR3 has 17 residues. Trimming cost V 5 bases and J 0 bases, with 19 bases left between them. CDR3 loop: CASSPTGRALANYGYTF. CDR3 in DNA: TGTGCCAGCAGCCCAACGGGCAGGGCACTAGCTAACTATGGCTACACCTTC.

There are a few counts of this clone. The chain combines TRBV9 with TRBJ1-5, with D maybe TRBD1 (5 bases). Germline values: CDR1 SGDLS, CDR2 YYNGEE. V was pared by 4 bases and J by 4 bases, with 15 bases between. The CDR3 is 15 residues long. The CDR3, as DNA: TGTGCCAGCAGCCTCACCGGGACGGGGAATCAGCCCCAGCATTTT. This codes for CASSLTGTGNQPQHF.